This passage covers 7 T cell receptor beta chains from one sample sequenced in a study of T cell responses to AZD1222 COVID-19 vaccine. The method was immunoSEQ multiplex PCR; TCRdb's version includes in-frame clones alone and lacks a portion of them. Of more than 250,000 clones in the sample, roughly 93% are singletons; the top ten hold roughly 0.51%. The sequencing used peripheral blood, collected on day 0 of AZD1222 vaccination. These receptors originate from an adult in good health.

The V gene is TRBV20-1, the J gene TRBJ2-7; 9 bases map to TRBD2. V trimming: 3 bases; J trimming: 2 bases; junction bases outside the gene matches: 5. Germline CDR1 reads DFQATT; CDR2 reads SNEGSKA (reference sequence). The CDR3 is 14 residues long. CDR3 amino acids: CSASRAGGTYEQYF. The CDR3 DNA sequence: TGCAGTGCTAGTAGAGCGGGGGGAACCTACGAGCAGTACTTC.

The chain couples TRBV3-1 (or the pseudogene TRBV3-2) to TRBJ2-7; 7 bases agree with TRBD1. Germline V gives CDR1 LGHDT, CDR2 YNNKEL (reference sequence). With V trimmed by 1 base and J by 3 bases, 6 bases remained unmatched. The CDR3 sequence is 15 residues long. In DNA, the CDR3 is TGTGCCAGCAGCCAAGCCGGGACAGCCTTCTACGAGCAGTACTTC. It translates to CASSQAGTAFYEQYF.

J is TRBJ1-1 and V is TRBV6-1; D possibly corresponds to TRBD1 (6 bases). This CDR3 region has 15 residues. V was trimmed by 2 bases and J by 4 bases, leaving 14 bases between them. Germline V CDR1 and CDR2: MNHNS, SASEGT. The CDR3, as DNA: TGTGCCAGCAGTGAATTCCCGACAGGCGGCACTGAAGCTTTCTTT. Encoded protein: CASSEFPTGGTEAFF.

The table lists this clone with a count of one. The CDR3 loop reads CASGDTATNEKLFF. DNA of the CDR3: TGTGCCAGCGGGGACACCGCAACTAATGAAAAACTGTTTTTT. The V call is TRBV18, the J call TRBJ1-4; a possible D gene is TRBD1 (6 bases). This CDR3 spans 14 amino acids. The V and J ends lost 8 bases and 0 bases respectively, with 10 bases between them. The germline V gene has CDR1 KGHSH and CDR2 LQKENI.

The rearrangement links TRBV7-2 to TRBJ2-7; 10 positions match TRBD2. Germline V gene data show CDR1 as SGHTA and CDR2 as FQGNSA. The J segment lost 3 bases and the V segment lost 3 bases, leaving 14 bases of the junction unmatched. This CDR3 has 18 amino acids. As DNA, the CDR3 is TGTGCCAGCAGCTTGCAAAGCGGGAGGGCCAAATGGGGCTACGAGCAGTACTTC. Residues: CASSLQSGRAKWGYEQYF.

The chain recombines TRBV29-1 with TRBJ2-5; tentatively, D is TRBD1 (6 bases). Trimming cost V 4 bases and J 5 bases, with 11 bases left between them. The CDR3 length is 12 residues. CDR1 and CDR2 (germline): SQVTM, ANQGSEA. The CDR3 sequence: CSVGGRTETQYF. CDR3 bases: TGCAGCGTTGGGGGGCGGACGGAGACCCAGTACTTC.

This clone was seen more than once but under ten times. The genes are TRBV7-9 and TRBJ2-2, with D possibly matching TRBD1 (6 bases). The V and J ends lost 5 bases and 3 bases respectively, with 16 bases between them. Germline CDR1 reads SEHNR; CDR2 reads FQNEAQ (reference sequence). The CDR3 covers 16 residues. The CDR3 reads CASSSLVQGYTGELFF. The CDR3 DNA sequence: TGTGCCAGCAGCAGTCTTGTACAGGGATACACCGGGGAGCTGTTTTTT.